This TCR beta chain emerged from a study of T cells after yellow fever vaccination. Study results and caveats: In post-booster samples, most primary-vaccination clones reappeared (approximately 96% CD4, roughly 88% CD8). The day 0 sorted memory subsets showed almost all vaccine-responding clonotypes to be undetectable. Highly abundant clonotypes carried over from the bulk population could end up in FACS-sorted repertoires as contaminants.

This clonotype was picked up many times. The CDR3 spans 14 residues. V shed 8 bases, J shed 2 bases, and the junction held 8 bases outside the gene matches. TCRdb re-analysed the 5' RACE reads in MiXCR, keeping a single row per CDR3 protein. The sample records more than 50,000 distinct CDR3 sequences, around 6.2% being singletons. This receptor was identified in a man aged 18 to 30 who received the YFV17D yellow fever vaccine. The source material was PBMCs, either bulk or a sorted T-cell subset (CD4+, CD8+, memory, or dextramer-sorted; not recorded which), sampled on the day of the yellow fever booster vaccination. The chain recombines TRBV12-3 or TRBV12-4 with TRBJ2-5, with 7 bases matching TRBD2. The DNA of the CDR3 is TGTGCCAGCGGGTCCCGAGCGGGGCAAGAGACCCAGTACTTC. Translated, it gives CASGSRAGQETQYF.